This record looks at one T cell receptor (beta chain) sequence and its context. What it recognizes is unknown. Trimming took off 0 bases at V and 4 bases at J, with 13 bases between the two ends. This CDR3 has 15 amino acids. In germline, CDR1 is SGHKS, CDR2 YYEKEE (reference sequence). This sample stems from a study of long-term antiretroviral therapy in people with HIV. Study results and limitations: All time points showed a repertoire dominated by clones expanded before ART.

The assay used was immunoSEQ (version v3.0), run at survey level. Sequenced by immunoSEQ multiplex PCR; TCRdb stores in-frame clones only, minus some. The sample has some 20,000 clones; roughly four fifths are singletons. The V and J genes are TRBV5-5 and TRBJ1-2; unclear D gene. Here the sequenced sample was unsorted PBMCs, taken 2.2 years after starting antiretroviral therapy. The receptor was derived from a man between 45 and 60 years old with HIV. The DNA for the CDR3 is TGTGCCAGCAGCTTGGTAGACGGGCCTATCTATGGCTACACCTTC. This gives the protein CASSLVDGPIYGYTF.